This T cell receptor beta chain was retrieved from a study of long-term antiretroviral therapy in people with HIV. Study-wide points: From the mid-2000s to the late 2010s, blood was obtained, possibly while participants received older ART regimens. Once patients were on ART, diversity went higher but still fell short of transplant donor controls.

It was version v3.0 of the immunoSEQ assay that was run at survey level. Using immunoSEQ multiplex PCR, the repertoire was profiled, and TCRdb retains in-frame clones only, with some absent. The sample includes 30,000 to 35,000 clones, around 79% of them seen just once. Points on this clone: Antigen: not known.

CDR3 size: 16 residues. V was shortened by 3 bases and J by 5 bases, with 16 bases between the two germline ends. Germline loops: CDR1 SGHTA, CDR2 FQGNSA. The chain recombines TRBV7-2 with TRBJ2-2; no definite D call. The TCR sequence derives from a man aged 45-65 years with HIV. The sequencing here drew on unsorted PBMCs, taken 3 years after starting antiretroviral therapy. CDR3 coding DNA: TGTGCCAGCAGCTTTGGCAGGCGGCAGTTGACCGGGGAGCTGTTTTTT. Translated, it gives CASSFGRRQLTGELFF. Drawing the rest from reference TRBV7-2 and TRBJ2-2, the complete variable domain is GAGVSQSPSNKVTEKGKDVELRCDPISGHTALYWYRQSLGQGLEFLIYFQGNSAPDKSGLPSDRFSAERTGGSVSTLTIQRTQQEDSAVYLCASSFGRRQLTGELFFGEGSRLTVL.